This TCR beta chain came from a study of OX40 agonist ivuxolimab in advanced cancers. Study-wide findings and caveats: Expanded clones were, on average, more numerous in CD8+ T cells than in CD4+.

Concerning this clone: The antigen remains unidentified.

Profiling relied on immunoSEQ multiplex PCR, and the TCRdb table lists in-frame clones only, not all of them. This repertoire shows fewer than 85,000 clones, roughly nine tenths found once; its top ten account for approximately 0.72%. This CDR3 region has 16 residues. J lost 0 bases, V lost 3 bases, and 3 bases had no gene match. Germline-derived CDR1 and CDR2 are SGDLS and YYNGEE. The source is an adult with an advanced solid tumor such as melanoma, head and neck, liver or kidney cancer. V and J are TRBV9 and TRBJ2-5, with TRBD2 identical over 12 bases. This sample comprised CD4+ or CD8+ T cells sorted from blood, obtained in a trial of the OX40 agonist ivuxolimab. The CDR3 region is CASSASGGVNQETQYF. Here the CDR3 DNA reads TGTGCCAGCAGCGCTAGCGGGGGGGTAAACCAAGAGACCCAGTACTTC.